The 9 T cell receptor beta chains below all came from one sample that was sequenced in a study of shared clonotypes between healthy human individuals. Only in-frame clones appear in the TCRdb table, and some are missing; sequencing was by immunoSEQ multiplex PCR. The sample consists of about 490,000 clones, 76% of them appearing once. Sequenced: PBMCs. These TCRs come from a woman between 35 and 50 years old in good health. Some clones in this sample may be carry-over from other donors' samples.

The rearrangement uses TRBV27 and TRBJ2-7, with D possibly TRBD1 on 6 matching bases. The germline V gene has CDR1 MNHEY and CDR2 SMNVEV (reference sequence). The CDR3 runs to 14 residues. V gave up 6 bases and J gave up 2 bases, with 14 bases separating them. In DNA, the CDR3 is TGTGCCAGCAGGCCCACGTGGACAGCCTACGAGCAGTACTTC. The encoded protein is CASRPTWTAYEQYF.

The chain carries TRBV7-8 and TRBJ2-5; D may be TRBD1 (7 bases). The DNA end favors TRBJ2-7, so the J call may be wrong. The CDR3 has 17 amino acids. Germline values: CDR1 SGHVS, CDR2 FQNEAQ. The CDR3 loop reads CASSLAGGQESSYEQYF. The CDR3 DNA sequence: TGTGCCAGCAGCTTAGCGGGAGGACAGGAGAGCTCCTACGAGCAGTACTTC.

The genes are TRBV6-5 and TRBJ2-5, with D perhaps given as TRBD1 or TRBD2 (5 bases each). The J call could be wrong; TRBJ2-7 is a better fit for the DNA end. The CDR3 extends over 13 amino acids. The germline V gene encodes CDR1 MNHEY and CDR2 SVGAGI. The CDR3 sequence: CASSYSRGGEQYF. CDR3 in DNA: TGTGCCAGCAGTTACTCGAGGGGCGGCGAGCAGTACTTC.

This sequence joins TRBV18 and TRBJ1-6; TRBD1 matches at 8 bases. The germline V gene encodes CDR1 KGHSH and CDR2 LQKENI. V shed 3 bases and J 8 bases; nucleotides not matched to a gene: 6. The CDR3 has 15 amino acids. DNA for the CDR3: TGTGCCAGCTCACCTTACGGACAGGGACATTCACCCCTCCACTTT. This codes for CASSPYGQGHSPLHF. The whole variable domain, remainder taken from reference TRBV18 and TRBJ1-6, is NAGVMQNPRHLVRRRGQEARLRCSPMKGHSHVYWYRQLPEEGLKFMVYLQKENIIDESGMPKERFSAEFPKEGPSILRIQQVVRGDSAAYFCASSPYGQGHSPLHFGNGTRLTVT.

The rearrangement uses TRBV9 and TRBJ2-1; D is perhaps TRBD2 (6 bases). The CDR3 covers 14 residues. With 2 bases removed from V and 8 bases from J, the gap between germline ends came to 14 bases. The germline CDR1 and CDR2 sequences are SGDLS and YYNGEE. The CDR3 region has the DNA TGTGCCAGCAGCGTCCGCACTAGCCGGGATGAGCAGTTCTTC. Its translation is CASSVRTSRDEQFF.

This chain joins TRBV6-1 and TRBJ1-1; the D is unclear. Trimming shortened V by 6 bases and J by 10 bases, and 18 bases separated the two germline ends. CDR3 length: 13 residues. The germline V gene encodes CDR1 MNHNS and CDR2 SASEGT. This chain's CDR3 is CASRQRARGGAFF. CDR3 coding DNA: TGTGCCAGCAGACAGAGAGCCAGAGGTGGAGCTTTCTTT.

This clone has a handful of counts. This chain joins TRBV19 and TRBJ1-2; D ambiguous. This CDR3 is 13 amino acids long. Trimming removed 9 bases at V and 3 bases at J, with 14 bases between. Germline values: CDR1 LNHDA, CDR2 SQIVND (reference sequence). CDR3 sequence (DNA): TGTGCCAGCCTAACCCCCGGGCACTATGGCTACACCTTC. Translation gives CASLTPGHYGYTF.

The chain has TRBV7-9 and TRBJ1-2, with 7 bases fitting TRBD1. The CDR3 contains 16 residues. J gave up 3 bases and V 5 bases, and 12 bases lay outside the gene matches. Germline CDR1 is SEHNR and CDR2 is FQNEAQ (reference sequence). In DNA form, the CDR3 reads TGTGCCAGCAGCCCCTCGACAGGGCTGGTTTACTATGGCTACACCTTC. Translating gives CASSPSTGLVYYGYTF.

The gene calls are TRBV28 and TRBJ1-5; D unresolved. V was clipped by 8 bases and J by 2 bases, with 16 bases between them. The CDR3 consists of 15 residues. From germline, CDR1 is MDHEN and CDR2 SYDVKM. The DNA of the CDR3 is TGTGCCAGCGTGGGAGGGTTCTTAGGCAATCAGCCCCAGCATTTT. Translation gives CASVGGFLGNQPQHF.